These T cell receptor beta chains were read from a single sample in a study of OX40 agonist ivuxolimab in advanced cancers. TCRdb's copy holds only in-frame clones and misses some; the assay was immunoSEQ multiplex PCR. This table holds around 62,000 clones, roughly 73% found once. The input for sequencing was CD4+ or CD8+ T cells sorted from blood, taken in a trial of the OX40 agonist ivuxolimab. These receptors originate from an adult with an advanced solid tumor such as melanoma, head and neck, liver or kidney cancer. CDR3s include the opening cysteine and the closing phenylalanine or tryptophan. The order of the fields is CDR3 DNA, CDR3 protein, CDR3 length, V gene, J gene, clone size, D gene. D genes are given only for firm matches. A row's size may be missing; if present it is once, few, many or a size class.

CDR3 DNA: TGTGCCATCAGTGGGGGGGGAGAGACCCAGTACTTC; CDR3 protein: CAISGGGETQYF; CDR3 length: 12; V gene: TRBV10-3; J gene: TRBJ2-5; clone size: -; D gene: TRBD2
CDR3 DNA: TGTGCCAGCAGCCCCTCCGGGACAGGGGAGACTGAAGCTTTCTTT; CDR3 protein: CASSPSGTGETEAFF; CDR3 length: 15; V gene: TRBV2; J gene: TRBJ1-1; clone size: once; D gene: TRBD1
CDR3 DNA: TGTGCCAGCAGCCCCCGGACAGGGGCCCCGAGGACTGAAGCTTTCTTT; CDR3 protein: CASSPRTGAPRTEAFF; CDR3 length: 16; V gene: TRBV7-8; J gene: TRBJ1-1; clone size: -; D gene: TRBD1
CDR3 DNA: TGTGCCAGCAGCCTGACAGGGTCGGGAGATACGCAGTATTTT; CDR3 protein: CASSLTGSGDTQYF; CDR3 length: 14; V gene: TRBV7-9; J gene: TRBJ2-3; clone size: -; D gene: TRBD1
CDR3 DNA: TGTGCCAGCAGTGAAGAACTAGGGCTAATTGTTGGCGAGCAGTACTTC; CDR3 protein: CASSEELGLIVGEQYF; CDR3 length: 16; V gene: TRBV2; J gene: TRBJ2-7; clone size: -; D gene: -
CDR3 DNA: TGTGCCATCAGGGACAGGGCTCCATATGGCTACACCTTC; CDR3 protein: CAIRDRAPYGYTF; CDR3 length: 13; V gene: TRBV10-3; J gene: TRBJ1-2; clone size: -; D gene: TRBD1
CDR3 DNA: TGTGCCAGCAGCTTCGGACTAGCGGGCTACGAGCAGTACTTC; CDR3 protein: CASSFGLAGYEQYF; CDR3 length: 14; V gene: TRBV7-9; J gene: TRBJ2-7; clone size: -; D gene: TRBD2
CDR3 DNA: TGCGCCAGCAGCTGGGGTCCTCCCTACTACGAGCAGTACTTC; CDR3 protein: CASSWGPPYYEQYF; CDR3 length: 14; V gene: TRBV5-1; J gene: TRBJ2-7; clone size: once; D gene: -
CDR3 DNA: TGTGCCAGCAACCGCGGGACAGGGGTGGTTGAAAAACTGTTTTTT; CDR3 protein: CASNRGTGVVEKLFF; CDR3 length: 15; V gene: TRBV7-2; J gene: TRBJ1-4; clone size: -; D gene: TRBD1
CDR3 DNA: TGTGCCTGGAGTGTAGTTCTGGTCCGCCGACAGGTATCCTACAATGAGCAGTTCTTC; CDR3 protein: CAWSVVLVRRQVSYNEQFF; CDR3 length: 19; V gene: TRBV30; J gene: TRBJ2-1; clone size: -; D gene: -
CDR3 DNA: TGCGCCAGCAGTCAGCAGGGAAACACCGGGGAGCTGTTTTTT; CDR3 protein: CASSQQGNTGELFF; CDR3 length: 14; V gene: TRBV5-1; J gene: TRBJ2-2; clone size: -; D gene: -
CDR3 DNA: TGCGCCAGCAGCTTGAATACAGGGCCGAATGAAAAACTGTTTTTT; CDR3 protein: CASSLNTGPNEKLFF; CDR3 length: 15; V gene: TRBV5-1; J gene: TRBJ1-4; clone size: -; D gene: -
CDR3 DNA: TGCGCCAGCATGCAATTACAGGGGTTCTCGATGGACTACACCTTC; CDR3 protein: CASMQLQGFSMDYTF; CDR3 length: 15; V gene: TRBV4-1; J gene: TRBJ1-2; clone size: -; D gene: TRBD1
CDR3 DNA: TGTGCCACCAGCAGAGATCGTTTAGGCTCTGGGGCCAACGTCCTGACTTTC; CDR3 protein: CATSRDRLGSGANVLTF; CDR3 length: 17; V gene: TRBV15; J gene: TRBJ2-6; clone size: -; D gene: -
CDR3 DNA: TGTGCCATCACCGGGACTAGCGGGAACACCGGGGAGCTGTTTTTT; CDR3 protein: CAITGTSGNTGELFF; CDR3 length: 15; V gene: TRBV10-3; J gene: TRBJ2-2; clone size: -; D gene: TRBD2
CDR3 DNA: TGTGCCAGAAGCTTCAGGGGTTTCGGGGAGCAGTACTTC; CDR3 protein: CARSFRGFGEQYF; CDR3 length: 13; V gene: TRBV7-5; J gene: TRBJ2-7; clone size: -; D gene: -
CDR3 DNA: TGTGCCAGCACCACGGGGAAAACCGGGGAGCTGTTTTTT; CDR3 protein: CASTTGKTGELFF; CDR3 length: 13; V gene: TRBV6-5; J gene: TRBJ2-2; clone size: -; D gene: -
CDR3 DNA: TGTGCCAGCAGTAAATCCGGGACAGCCAGGGAGACCCAGTACTTC; CDR3 protein: CASSKSGTARETQYF; CDR3 length: 15; V gene: TRBV11-2; J gene: TRBJ2-5; clone size: -; D gene: TRBD1
CDR3 DNA: TGTGCCAGCAGTTACTCGAGGGACCGTAACGAGCAGTACTTC; CDR3 protein: CASSYSRDRNEQYF; CDR3 length: 14; V gene: TRBV6-5; J gene: TRBJ2-7; clone size: -; D gene: -
CDR3 DNA: TGTGCCAGTAGTCATCAGCGTGTTATGAACACTGAAGCTTTCTTT; CDR3 protein: CASSHQRVMNTEAFF; CDR3 length: 15; V gene: TRBV19; J gene: TRBJ1-1; clone size: -; D gene: -
CDR3 DNA: TGTGCCAGCAGTAAACATGTTATGGGGCAGTTCTTC; CDR3 protein: CASSKHVMGQFF; CDR3 length: 12; V gene: TRBV28; J gene: TRBJ2-1; clone size: few; D gene: -
CDR3 DNA: TGTGCCAGCAGCTGGGGGGAAGTCGCCACCGGGGAGCTGTTTTTT; CDR3 protein: CASSWGEVATGELFF; CDR3 length: 15; V gene: TRBV7-3; J gene: TRBJ2-2; clone size: -; D gene: -
CDR3 DNA: TGTGCCAGCAGTTACGACAGGGATTTGGAGGCTTTCTTT; CDR3 protein: CASSYDRDLEAFF; CDR3 length: 13; V gene: TRBV6-5; J gene: TRBJ1-1; clone size: -; D gene: TRBD1
CDR3 DNA: TGTGCCAGCAGCAACGACTACGAGCAGTACTTC; CDR3 protein: CASSNDYEQYF; CDR3 length: 11; V gene: TRBV9; J gene: TRBJ2-7; clone size: -; D gene: -
CDR3 DNA: TGTGCCAGCAGTGAAGAGGAACCTAAGTTCGCCTACGAGCAGTACTTC; CDR3 protein: CASSEEEPKFAYEQYF; CDR3 length: 16; V gene: TRBV6-1; J gene: TRBJ2-7; clone size: -; D gene: -
CDR3 DNA: TGTGCCAGCAGGGGAACCGGACGGACTAGCAATCAGCCCCAGCATTTT; CDR3 protein: CASRGTGRTSNQPQHF; CDR3 length: 16; V gene: TRBV28; J gene: TRBJ1-5; clone size: -; D gene: -
CDR3 DNA: TGTGCCTGGAGTGTGGGAGATACGCAGTATTTT; CDR3 protein: CAWSVGDTQYF; CDR3 length: 11; V gene: TRBV30; J gene: TRBJ2-3; clone size: -; D gene: -
CDR3 DNA: TGTGCCAGCTCCACGAACTCTGGAAACACCATATATTTT; CDR3 protein: CASSTNSGNTIYF; CDR3 length: 13; V gene: TRBV18; J gene: TRBJ1-3; clone size: once; D gene: -
CDR3 DNA: TGTGCCAGCAGTGAACAGACGAATGAAAAACTGTTTTTT; CDR3 protein: CASSEQTNEKLFF; CDR3 length: 13; V gene: TRBV2; J gene: TRBJ1-4; clone size: -; D gene: -
CDR3 DNA: TGCGCCAGCAGCTTGGCCCCAGCGGGGGGCCACAATGAGCAGTTCTTC; CDR3 protein: CASSLAPAGGHNEQFF; CDR3 length: 16; V gene: TRBV5-1; J gene: TRBJ2-1; clone size: once; D gene: TRBD2
CDR3 DNA: TGTGCCAGCAGCTTGGGGTCAGCCAAAAACATTCAGTACTTC; CDR3 protein: CASSLGSAKNIQYF; CDR3 length: 14; V gene: TRBV7-9; J gene: TRBJ2-4; clone size: -; D gene: -
CDR3 DNA: TGTGCCATCAGTGGACTAGCCGCTGACACCGGGGAGCTGTTTTTT; CDR3 protein: CAISGLAADTGELFF; CDR3 length: 15; V gene: TRBV10-3; J gene: TRBJ2-2; clone size: -; D gene: TRBD2
CDR3 DNA: TGTGCCAGCAGCTTGCTAGCGGGGGGGACGGATACGCAGTATTTT; CDR3 protein: CASSLLAGGTDTQYF; CDR3 length: 15; V gene: TRBV5-6; J gene: TRBJ2-3; clone size: -; D gene: TRBD2
CDR3 DNA: TGCAGCGTGGGACAGGAGGGGGGCTACACCTTC; CDR3 protein: CSVGQEGGYTF; CDR3 length: 11; V gene: TRBV29-1; J gene: TRBJ1-2; clone size: -; D gene: TRBD1
CDR3 DNA: TGTGCCAGCAGCGTAGATTTCTACAATGAGCAGTTCTTC; CDR3 protein: CASSVDFYNEQFF; CDR3 length: 13; V gene: TRBV9; J gene: TRBJ2-1; clone size: -; D gene: -
CDR3 DNA: TGTGCCAGCTCTCCACAGGGCAACTATGGCTACACCTTC; CDR3 protein: CASSPQGNYGYTF; CDR3 length: 13; V gene: TRBV28; J gene: TRBJ1-2; clone size: -; D gene: -
CDR3 DNA: TGTGCCATCAGTCTTTTTCCTGGGACGGTCTCTGGAAACACCATATATTTT; CDR3 protein: CAISLFPGTVSGNTIYF; CDR3 length: 17; V gene: TRBV10-3; J gene: TRBJ1-3; clone size: -; D gene: -
CDR3 DNA: TGCGCCAGCAGCCAGAGCGGGGGAGCTGCAGAGACCCAGTACTTC; CDR3 protein: CASSQSGGAAETQYF; CDR3 length: 15; V gene: TRBV4-1; J gene: TRBJ2-5; clone size: -; D gene: TRBD2
CDR3 DNA: TGTGCCAGCAGCCCCATGCAGAACACTGAAGCTTTCTTT; CDR3 protein: CASSPMQNTEAFF; CDR3 length: 13; V gene: TRBV7-9; J gene: TRBJ1-1; clone size: -; D gene: -
CDR3 DNA: TGTGCCAGCAGTCCTTCCCGGGAGTCGGGGCAGTTCTTC; CDR3 protein: CASSPSRESGQFF; CDR3 length: 13; V gene: TRBV6-6; J gene: TRBJ2-1; clone size: once; D gene: -
CDR3 DNA: TGTGCTAGAAGGATACTCAGGGGATGTCCAAATGAGCAGTTCTTC; CDR3 protein: CARRILRGCPNEQFF; CDR3 length: 15; V gene: TRBV12-5; J gene: TRBJ2-1; clone size: once; D gene: -